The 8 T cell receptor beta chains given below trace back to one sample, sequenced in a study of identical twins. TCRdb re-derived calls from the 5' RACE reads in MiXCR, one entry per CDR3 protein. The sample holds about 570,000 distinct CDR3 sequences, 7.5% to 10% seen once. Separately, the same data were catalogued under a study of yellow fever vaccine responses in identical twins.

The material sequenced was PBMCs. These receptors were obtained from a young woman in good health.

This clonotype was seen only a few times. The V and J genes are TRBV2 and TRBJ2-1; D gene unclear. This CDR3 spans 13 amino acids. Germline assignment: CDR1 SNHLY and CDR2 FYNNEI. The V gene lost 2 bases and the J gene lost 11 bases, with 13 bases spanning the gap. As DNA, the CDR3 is TGTGCCAGCAGTGAACCGGTTACAATGCAGCAGTTCTTC. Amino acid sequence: CASSEPVTMQQFF.

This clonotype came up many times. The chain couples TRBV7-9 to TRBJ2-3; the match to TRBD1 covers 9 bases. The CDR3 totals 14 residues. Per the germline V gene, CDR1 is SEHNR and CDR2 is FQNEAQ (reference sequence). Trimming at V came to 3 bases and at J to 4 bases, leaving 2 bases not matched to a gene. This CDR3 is CASSLRTGADTQYF. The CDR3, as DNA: TGTGCCAGCAGCTTGCGGACAGGGGCAGATACGCAGTATTTT.

CDR3 nucleotides: TGTGCCATCAGTGAGTCAACAGGAGTAGCTTTCTTT. This encodes CAISESTGVAFF. This rearrangement joins TRBV10-3 to TRBJ1-1; a possible D gene is TRBD1 (5 bases). The germline gives CDR1 ENHRY, CDR2 SYGVKD. Trimming took off 0 bases at V and 10 bases at J, with 9 bases between the two ends. The CDR3 runs 12 residues.

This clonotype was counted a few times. The CDR3 reads CASSFGGFEQFF. The CDR3 coding sequence is TGCGCCAGCAGCTTCGGGGGGTTTGAGCAGTTCTTC. The chain is built from TRBV5-1 and TRBJ2-1; 7 bases line up with TRBD2. This CDR3 comprises 12 residues. Germline lookup yields CDR1 SGHRS and CDR2 YFSETQ. Trimming cost V 2 bases and J 9 bases; bases outside gene matches: 2. Variable domain in full (rest from reference TRBV5-1 and TRBJ2-1): KAGVTQTPRYLIKTRGQQVTLSCSPISGHRSVSWYQQTPGQGLQFLFEYFSETQRNKGNFPGRFSGRQFSNSRSEMNVSTLELGDSALYLCASSFGGFEQFFGPGTRLTVL.

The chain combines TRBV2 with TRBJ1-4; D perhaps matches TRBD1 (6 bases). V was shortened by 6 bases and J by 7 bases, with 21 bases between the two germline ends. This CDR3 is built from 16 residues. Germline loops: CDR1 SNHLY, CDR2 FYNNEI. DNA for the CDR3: TGTGCCAGCAGGATGGGGACATCATCCATAAGTGAAAAACTGTTTTTT. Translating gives CASRMGTSSISEKLFF.

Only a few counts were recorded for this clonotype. CDR3 nucleotide sequence: TGTGCCAGCAGCCGGGCACTACTAGCGGGAGAGAACTACGAGCAGTACTTC. Translated, it gives CASSRALLAGENYEQYF. The chain is built from TRBV7-9 and TRBJ2-7; 11 nucleotides align to TRBD2. The germline V gene encodes CDR1 SEHNR and CDR2 FQNEAQ (reference sequence). This CDR3 region has 17 residues. V was clipped by 5 bases and J by 3 bases; unmatched bases: 12.

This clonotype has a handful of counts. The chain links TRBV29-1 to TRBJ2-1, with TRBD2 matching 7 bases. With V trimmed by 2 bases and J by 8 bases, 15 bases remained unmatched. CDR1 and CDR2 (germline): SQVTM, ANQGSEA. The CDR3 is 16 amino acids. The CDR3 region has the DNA TGCAGCGTTGAAAGGAGGGCGGGGGTACTTAGGGATGAGCAGTTCTTC. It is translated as CSVERRAGVLRDEQFF.

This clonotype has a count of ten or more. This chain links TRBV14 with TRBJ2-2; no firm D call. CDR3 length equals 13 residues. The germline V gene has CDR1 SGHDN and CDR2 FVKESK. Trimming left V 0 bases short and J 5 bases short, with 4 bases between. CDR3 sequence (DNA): TGTGCCAGCAGCCAAGAGAGGACCGGGGAGCTGTTTTTT. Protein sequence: CASSQERTGELFF.